One sample yielded the 5 T cell receptor beta chains listed below, sequenced in a study of blood T cells in healthy people across ages. Then a second PCR, running about 6 to 11 cycles, was carried out with a sample-barcoded 5' primer and a J-beta primer mix. TCRdb independently ran MiXCR on the 5' RACE reads; one entry per CDR3 protein. This table has hundreds of thousands of distinct CDR3 sequences, approximately 59% appearing once. Sequenced: blood. Every receptor here comes from a man aged 55 to 69 in good health.

This clonotype was observed a handful of times. This sequence joins TRBV20-1 and TRBJ2-3; 7 bases line up with TRBD1. Per germline, CDR1 DFQATT and CDR2 SNEGSKA (reference sequence). The CDR3 runs 15 residues. V lost 0 bases and J lost 1; bases outside the gene matches: 4. This CDR3 is CSARDGQGGTDTQYF. Here the CDR3 DNA reads TGCAGTGCTAGAGATGGCCAGGGGGGCACAGATACGCAGTATTTT.

The V gene is TRBV7-9, the J gene TRBJ1-4; weak D call: TRBD1 (5 bases). CDR3 length: 14 residues. Germline CDR1 is SEHNR and CDR2 is FQNEAQ (reference sequence). With 8 bases removed from V and 8 bases from J, the gap between germline ends came to 18 bases. In DNA form, the CDR3 reads TGTGCCAGCGGCCCGGGGAACTCAGGGGAAAAACTGTTTTTT. Its translation is CASGPGNSGEKLFF.

The rearrangement uses TRBV5-1 and TRBJ2-5; D possibly corresponds to TRBD1 (6 bases). Per the germline V gene, CDR1 is SGHRS and CDR2 is YFSETQ. Trimming took 2 bases from V and 1 from J, leaving 9 bases between them. The CDR3 sequence is 14 residues long. Here the CDR3 reads CASSLTGSQETQYF. Written as DNA, the CDR3 is TGCGCCAGCAGCTTAACAGGGAGCCAAGAGACCCAGTACTTC.

The CDR3 DNA is TGCAGTGCTCATCGGACTAGCGGGGGGGCGGAGACCCAGTACTTC. Translated: CSAHRTSGGAETQYF. V is TRBV20-1 and J is TRBJ2-7; 15 positions agree with TRBD2. Judging by the DNA end, TRBJ2-5 fits better; the J call may be wrong. Germline values: CDR1 DFQATT, CDR2 SNEGSKA (reference sequence). This CDR3 spans 15 amino acids.

This clonotype was seen a handful of times. The chain carries TRBV2 and TRBJ2-1; D might be TRBD2 (5 bases). The CDR3 extends over 14 amino acids. Germline CDR1 reads SNHLY; CDR2 reads FYNNEI. Trimming removed 7 bases at V and 5 bases at J, with 15 bases between. The CDR3 nucleotides are TGTGCCAGCATCGGGGTGGGGTTAAACAATGAGCAGTTCTTC. Its protein product is CASIGVGLNNEQFF.